The 27 T cell receptor beta chains below were found in one sample sequenced in a study of technical replicates of blood from a handful of donors. Sequencing used immunoSEQ multiplex PCR; TCRdb keeps in-frame clones, though not all of them. The sample has about 84,000 clones, 95% to 98% seen once. The sequenced sample was T cells isolated from PBMCs. The receptor source for this set is a human donor in good health.

This chain links TRBV5-5 with TRBJ2-1; weak D call: TRBD1 (6 bases). Germline values: CDR1 SGHKS, CDR2 YYEKEE (reference sequence). The CDR3 contains 17 residues. V was shortened by 1 base and J by 1 base, with 15 bases between the two germline ends. Written as DNA, the CDR3 is TGTGCCAGCAGCTTGTTTCTGGGGGCCAGGTCCTACAATGAGCAGTTCTTC. The encoded protein is CASSLFLGARSYNEQFF.

The J gene is TRBJ2-3, the V gene TRBV7-3, with unresolved D. The V end lost 4 bases, the J end lost 0 bases, and 11 bases lay between the germline ends. Germline CDR1 and CDR2: SGHTA and FQGTGA. This CDR3 comprises 15 residues. The CDR3: CASSSLGPSTDTQYF. CDR3 in DNA: TGTGCCAGCAGCTCCCTGGGCCCCAGCACAGATACGCAGTATTTT.

CDR3 nucleotide sequence: TGTGCCAGCAGCTTGAGGCTAGCGAACACCGGGGAGCTGTTTTTT. It is translated as CASSLRLANTGELFF. This chain joins TRBV7-2 and TRBJ2-2, with unresolved D. The CDR3 consists of 15 residues. The V end lost 3 bases, the J end lost 0 bases, and 8 bases lay between the germline ends. Germline CDR1 is SGHTA and CDR2 is FQGNSA.

This chain uses TRBV11-2 with TRBJ2-7, with 10 nucleotides matching TRBD2. Germline CDR1 and CDR2: SGHAT and FQNNGV. With 3 bases clipped from V and 6 bases from J, the junction kept 5 bases outside the gene matches. This CDR3 is 14 amino acids long. CDR3 sequence (DNA): TGTGCCAGCAGCTTGCCTAGCGGGAGAGTCGAGCAGTACTTC. Its translation is CASSLPSGRVEQYF.

This chain uses TRBV7-6 with TRBJ2-3; 7 bases are a match to TRBD1. Losses at the gene ends were 4 bases for V and 2 bases for J; bases not matched to a gene: 6. The CDR3 spans 15 residues. The V gene's germline CDR1 is SGHVS and CDR2 FNYEAQ. CDR3: CASSSSGQFTDTQYF. In DNA form, the CDR3 reads TGTGCCAGCAGCTCCTCGGGACAGTTCACAGATACGCAGTATTTT.

The chain employs TRBV27 and TRBJ1-2; no firm D call. Trimming left V 0 bases short and J 8 bases short, with 10 bases between. Germline lookup yields CDR1 MNHEY and CDR2 SMNVEV (reference sequence). This CDR3 region has 13 residues. The CDR3 DNA sequence: TGTGCCAGCAGTTTATCGGGCCCTCCCGGCTACACCTTC. This encodes CASSLSGPPGYTF.

The rearrangement joins TRBV4-1 to TRBJ2-1, with a tentative D call TRBD2 (6 bases). V was trimmed by 3 bases and J by 8 bases, leaving 17 bases between them. The germline V gene has CDR1 MGHRA and CDR2 YSYEKL. The CDR3 runs 15 residues. The CDR3 coding sequence is TGCGCCAGCAGCCAGCCGGCCGGAGGGGTCGATGAGCAGTTCTTC. Amino acids: CASSQPAGGVDEQFF.

V usage is TRBV19 and J usage is TRBJ2-7; 9 bases match TRBD1. With 0 bases clipped from V and 3 bases from J, the junction kept 3 bases outside the gene matches. The germline CDR1 and CDR2 sequences are LNHDA and SQIVND (reference sequence). The CDR3 is 15 residues long. This chain's CDR3 is CASSIDGTGFYEQYF. In DNA, the CDR3 is TGTGCCAGTAGTATAGACGGGACAGGGTTCTACGAGCAGTACTTC.

This chain links TRBV6-4 with TRBJ1-2, with TRBD1 matching over 8 bases. This CDR3 region has 14 residues. Unmatched junction bases numbered 5, after V lost 0 bases and J lost 8 bases. Per germline, CDR1 MRHNA and CDR2 SNTAGT. CDR3: CASSDSAGGEGYTF. CDR3 nucleotide sequence: TGTGCCAGCAGTGACTCAGCAGGGGGCGAGGGCTACACCTTC.

The gene calls are TRBV27 and TRBJ1-6, with a tentative D call TRBD1 (5 bases). This CDR3 spans 17 amino acids. Germline loops: CDR1 MNHEY, CDR2 SMNVEV (reference sequence). V lost 1 base and J lost 0, with 10 bases in between. The chain's CDR3 is CASSLLTQGSYNSPLHF. DNA of the CDR3: TGTGCCAGCAGTTTATTGACGCAGGGCTCCTATAATTCACCCCTCCACTTT.

The chain links TRBV29-1 to TRBJ2-2; 12 nucleotides align to TRBD2. The CDR3 consists of 16 residues. Germline trimming cut 1 base from V and 1 base from J; bases unmatched to any gene: 1. Looked up from germline, CDR1 is SQVTM and CDR2 is ANQGSEA. CDR3 in amino acids: CSVEGTSGENTGELFF. Here the CDR3 DNA reads TGCAGCGTTGAAGGGACTAGCGGGGAGAACACCGGGGAGCTGTTTTTT.

The J gene is TRBJ2-7, the V gene TRBV15; TRBD2 agrees at 8 bases. The CDR3 extends over 18 amino acids. CDR1 LNHNV and CDR2 YYDKDF come from the germline V gene (reference sequence). Trimming removed 0 bases from V and 5 bases from J; junction bases left unmatched: 15. The CDR3 reads CATSRDYSGSGGSDEQYF. CDR3 DNA sequence: TGTGCCACCAGCAGAGATTACTCCGGGAGCGGGGGTTCGGACGAGCAGTACTTC.

This clone was observed once. The chain recombines TRBV11-3 with TRBJ2-1; the D gene is possibly TRBD1 (6 bases). Deletions cut 1 base from V and 4 bases from J, with 26 bases between. From germline, CDR1 is SGHNT and CDR2 YENEEA. The CDR3 consists of 20 residues. The CDR3 DNA reads TGTGCCAGCAGCTTAGTAGGTCGGGTCACTCCGGGACACGGGTACAATGAGCAGTTCTTC. Its translation: CASSLVGRVTPGHGYNEQFF.

This chain connects TRBV7-9 to TRBJ2-2; no clear D. This CDR3 has 16 residues. Trimming pared 3 bases from V and 5 bases from J, leaving 16 bases between. CDR1 SEHNR and CDR2 FQNEAQ come from the germline V gene (reference sequence). The CDR3 DNA is TGTGCCAGCAGCTTCGTGTCCCCCGTTCGGACCGGGGAGCTGTTTTTT. The encoded protein is CASSFVSPVRTGELFF.

The chain has TRBV5-1 and TRBJ1-2, with 7 positions matching TRBD1. V lost 6 bases to trimming and J lost 2 bases; unmatched junction nucleotides: 4. The CDR3 is 13 amino acids. CDR1 is SGHRS and CDR2 is YFSETQ in the germline V gene. CDR3 sequence reads: CASTPQGNYGYTF. The DNA for the CDR3 is TGCGCCAGCACCCCACAGGGGAACTATGGCTACACCTTC.

The V call is TRBV11-3, the J call TRBJ2-3, with D unresolved. This CDR3 contains 12 residues. Trimming removed 0 bases at V and 5 bases at J, with 3 bases between. The germline CDR1 and CDR2 sequences are SGHNT and YENEEA. In DNA form, the CDR3 reads TGTGCCAGCAGCTTAGATATAGATACGCAGTATTTT. It specifies CASSLDIDTQYF.

CDR3 protein: CASSLGPGGGVKSPLHF. DNA for the CDR3: TGTGCCAGCAGCTTAGGCCCTGGAGGGGGCGTCAAATCACCCCTCCACTTT. The V gene is TRBV13, the J gene TRBJ1-6; 7 nucleotides match TRBD1. This CDR3 region has 17 residues. Per germline, CDR1 PRHDT and CDR2 FYEKMQ (reference sequence). The junction had 12 bases not matched to a gene; V was cut back by 0 bases and J by 10 bases.

The chain is built from TRBV7-7 and TRBJ2-3; TRBD1 aligns across 11 bases. V gave up 3 bases and J gave up 4 bases; unmatched junction bases: 6. CDR3 length: 16 amino acids. From germline, CDR1 is SSHAT and CDR2 FNYEAQ (reference sequence). The CDR3 DNA reads TGTGCCAGCAGCTTGGAGCCGGGACAGGGGGCAGATACGCAGTATTTT. Encoded protein: CASSLEPGQGADTQYF.

V gene TRBV9 combines with J gene TRBJ2-2; TRBD2 matches at 7 bases. J gave up 6 bases and V 4 bases, and 9 bases lay outside the gene matches. CDR1 and CDR2 from the germline V gene are SGDLS and YYNGEE. The CDR3 is 15 residues long. The CDR3, as DNA: TGTGCCAGCAGCCCCGGGGCTAGCGGCGCCGGGGAGCTGTTTTTT. This sequence encodes CASSPGASGAGELFF. The entire variable domain, with the rest obtained from reference TRBV9 and TRBJ2-2, is as follows: DSGVTQTPKHLITATGQRVTLRCSPRSGDLSVYWYQQSLDQGLQFLIQYYNGEERAKGNILERFSAQQFPDLHSELNLSSLELGDSALYFCASSPGASGAGELFFGEGSRLTVL.

This sequence joins TRBV7-6 and TRBJ2-3; the match to TRBD2 covers 11 bases. The CDR3 spans 19 residues. Germline CDR1 and CDR2: SGHVS and FNYEAQ. Germline trimming cut 1 base from V and 0 bases from J; bases unmatched to any gene: 9. The CDR3: CASSLGIGPSGGSTDTQYF. The DNA of the CDR3 is TGTGCCAGCAGCTTAGGTATTGGGCCTAGCGGGGGGAGCACAGATACGCAGTATTTT.

The rearrangement uses TRBV7-2 and TRBJ1-2; D might be TRBD1 (6 bases). Germline assignment: CDR1 SGHTA and CDR2 FQGNSA. The CDR3 extends over 13 amino acids. Trimming cost V 6 bases and J 5 bases, with 13 bases left between them. The CDR3 DNA sequence: TGTGCCAGCAGGATGACAGGAAAGTATGGCTACACCTTC. Residues: CASRMTGKYGYTF. The full variable domain, rest sourced from reference TRBV7-2 and TRBJ1-2, is GAGVSQSPSNKVTEKGKDVELRCDPISGHTALYWYRQSLGQGLEFLIYFQGNSAPDKSGLPSDRFSAERTGGSVSTLTIQRTQQEDSAVYLCASRMTGKYGYTFGSGTRLTVV.

The rearrangement joins TRBV7-8 to TRBJ1-5, with 7 bases matching TRBD1. The CDR3 is 15 residues long. CDR1 SGHVS and CDR2 FQNEAQ come from the germline V gene. After removal of 1 base from V and 2 bases from J, the junction contained 2 bases not matched to a gene. The CDR3 sequence is CASSLGTGGNQPQHF. The CDR3 nucleotides read TGTGCCAGCAGCTTAGGCACAGGGGGCAATCAGCCCCAGCATTTT. The full variable domain, rest sourced from reference TRBV7-8 and TRBJ1-5, is GAGVSQSPRYKVAKRGQDVALRCDPISGHVSLFWYQQALGQGPEFLTYFQNEAQLDKSGLPSDRFFAERPEGSVSTLKIQRTQQEDSAVYLCASSLGTGGNQPQHFGDGTRLSIL.

The genes are TRBV2 and TRBJ1-2, with D maybe TRBD1 (5 bases). The ends were cut back, 6 bases at V and 4 bases at J, with 12 bases in the middle. CDR1 is SNHLY and CDR2 is FYNNEI in the germline V gene. The CDR3 totals 13 residues. The CDR3 region has the DNA TGTGCCAGCAGCGATGACAGTCTCTATGGCTACACCTTC. Its protein product is CASSDDSLYGYTF.

Only one count was recorded for this clone. The chain combines TRBV10-3 with TRBJ2-7; D is perhaps TRBD1 (5 bases). V lost 11 bases, J lost 2 bases, and 19 bases lay in between. The germline V gene has CDR1 ENHRY and CDR2 SYGVKD. This CDR3 comprises 14 residues. CDR3 amino acids: CAGSRELLPYEQYF. For the CDR3, the DNA is TGTGCCGGCAGCAGGGAACTTCTTCCCTACGAGCAGTACTTC.

The V gene is TRBV28, the J gene TRBJ2-5; TRBD2 aligns across 10 bases. The CDR3 extends over 15 amino acids. Germline lookup yields CDR1 MDHEN and CDR2 SYDVKM. Losses at the gene ends were 6 bases for V and 1 base for J; bases not matched to a gene: 5. The CDR3 spells CASSPSGGSQETQYF. The CDR3 DNA reads TGTGCCAGCAGCCCTAGCGGGGGCTCCCAAGAGACCCAGTACTTC. Looking up the rest from reference TRBV28 and TRBJ2-5 gives the full variable domain: DVKVTQSSRYLVKRTGEKVFLECVQDMDHENMFWYRQDPGLGLRLIYFSYDVKMKEKGDIPEGYSVSREKKERFSLILESASTNQTSMYLCASSPSGGSQETQYFGPGTRLLVL.

The chain recombines TRBV7-2 with TRBJ2-7; D ambiguous. The V gene lost 0 bases and the J gene lost 0 bases, with 6 bases spanning the gap. Germline CDR1 reads SGHTA; CDR2 reads FQGNSA. CDR3 length: 14 amino acids. The CDR3 DNA follows: TGTGCCAGCAGCTTAGCGCCTAGCTCCTACGAGCAGTACTTC. The encoded protein is CASSLAPSSYEQYF.

The CDR3, as DNA: TGTGCCAGCAGTTCCCCGGGGGGTTGGGAGCAGTTCTTC. Translated, it gives CASSSPGGWEQFF. The V call is TRBV6-5, the J call TRBJ2-1; 7 nucleotides agree with TRBD2. In germline, CDR1 is MNHEY, CDR2 SVGAGI. The CDR3 length is 13 residues. V lost 4 bases to trimming and J lost 10 bases; unmatched junction nucleotides: 7.